These 26 T cell receptor beta chains were sequenced from one sample in a study of blood T cell repertoires in COVID-19. This table comes from immunoSEQ multiplex PCR, and its TCRdb copy is limited to in-frame clones, with some not included. The table records some 70,000 clones, roughly 84% of them present only once. Sequencing was performed on peripheral blood. The receptors here all came from a man aged 50 or older with active COVID-19.

This chain joins TRBV27 and TRBJ2-7; 7 positions match TRBD1. The CDR3 spans 15 residues. Germline-derived CDR1 and CDR2 are MNHEY and SMNVEV (reference sequence). V was pared by 5 bases and J by 0 bases, with 7 bases of the junction left unmatched. In DNA, the CDR3 is TGTGCCAGCAGTCAAATGGGGACAGCCTCCTACGAGCAGTACTTC. Protein sequence: CASSQMGTASYEQYF.

J is TRBJ1-1 and V is TRBV6-4; a weak D match, TRBD1 (5 bases). V lost 5 bases and J lost 2, with 12 bases in between. The CDR3 consists of 14 residues. The V gene's germline CDR1 is MRHNA and CDR2 SNTAGT. This CDR3 is CASSSQGSNTEAFF. The CDR3 coding sequence is TGTGCCAGCAGTTCGCAGGGATCCAACACTGAAGCTTTCTTT.

CDR3 in DNA: TGTGCCAGCAGTGCCCATAGCGGGAGGGTCGAGGAGCAGTACTTC. It translates to CASSAHSGRVEEQYF. The V and J genes are TRBV28 and TRBJ2-7, with TRBD2 matching over 11 bases. CDR1 is MDHEN, CDR2 SYDVKM, per germline. Losses at the gene ends were 5 bases for V and 7 bases for J; bases not matched to a gene: 10. The CDR3 loop spans 15 amino acids.

This clone was seen once. The V and J genes are TRBV10-3 and TRBJ2-2; D is possibly TRBD2 (5 bases). The V gene lost 4 bases and the J gene lost 5 bases, with 14 bases spanning the gap. This CDR3 comprises 15 residues. The germline V gene encodes CDR1 ENHRY and CDR2 SYGVKD. CDR3 bases: TGTGCCATCAGTGCAGGAGGTACCGGGACCGGGGAGCTGTTTTTT. Translated: CAISAGGTGTGELFF.

This clone was seen a single time. The rearrangement uses TRBV6-5 and TRBJ2-6; TRBD1 might be the D (6 bases). The CDR3 consists of 15 residues. V lost 5 bases and J lost 6, with 14 bases in between. Looked up from germline, CDR1 is MNHEY and CDR2 is SVGAGI. The CDR3 here is CASSTSGDEANVLTF. The CDR3 bases are TGTGCCAGCAGTACTTCAGGGGATGAGGCCAACGTCCTGACTTTC.

The chain joins TRBV27 to TRBJ2-5, with 7 bases lining up with TRBD1. Germline lookup yields CDR1 MNHEY and CDR2 SMNVEV (reference sequence). CDR3 size: 12 residues. The V gene end was trimmed by 4 bases and the J gene end by 10 bases; junction bases not matched to a gene: 6. The CDR3 DNA sequence: TGTGCCAGCAGTTCAGTGACAGGGAACCAGTACTTC. This encodes CASSSVTGNQYF.

This clone was seen only once. The J gene is TRBJ2-7, the V gene TRBV5-1; D is perhaps TRBD2 (5 bases). V was cut by 4 bases and J by 4 bases, with 15 bases left in between. Germline assignment: CDR1 SGHRS and CDR2 YFSETQ. This CDR3 has 14 residues. The CDR3 here is CASSPMGSSYEQYF. CDR3 nucleotides: TGCGCCAGCAGCCCCATGGGGAGCAGTTACGAGCAGTACTTC.

This rearrangement joins TRBV4-3 to TRBJ2-1, with D possibly matching TRBD2 (7 bases). Deletions cut 1 base from V and 2 bases from J, with 15 bases between. The germline CDR1 and CDR2 sequences are LGHNA and YSLEER. The CDR3 totals 17 residues. The CDR3 DNA is TGCGCCAGCAGCCAAGGGGGGGCGGGAGTTGCCTACAATGAGCAGTTCTTC. This encodes CASSQGGAGVAYNEQFF.

This chain links TRBV6-5 with TRBJ2-7, with 11 bases lining up with TRBD1. With 5 bases clipped from V and 4 bases from J, the junction kept 7 bases outside the gene matches. Germline V gene data show CDR1 as MNHEY and CDR2 as SVGAGI. The CDR3 spans 15 residues. The DNA for the CDR3 is TGTGCCAGCAGTCGGGAGGACAGGGGGCTATACGAGCAGTACTTC. This encodes CASSREDRGLYEQYF.

J is TRBJ2-7 and V is TRBV6-5; 7 bases are a match to TRBD1. The ends lost 6 bases at V and 4 bases at J; junction bases unmatched: 3. Germline-derived CDR1 and CDR2 are MNHEY and SVGAGI. The length of the CDR3 is 12 residues. CDR3 loop: CASSLQGYEQYF. Here the CDR3 DNA reads TGTGCCAGCAGCCTACAGGGGTACGAGCAGTACTTC.

The sample holds one count of this clone. V and J are TRBV7-3 and TRBJ1-1; tentative D call: TRBD1 (6 bases). CDR1 and CDR2 (germline): SGHTA, FQGTGA. V lost 1 base, J lost 6 bases, and 9 bases lay in between. The CDR3 has 13 amino acids. The CDR3 DNA is TGTGCCAGCAGCTTAAATCCAGGGGCTGAAGCTTTCTTT. This sequence encodes CASSLNPGAEAFF.

The chain employs TRBV7-2 and TRBJ2-5; D is unclear. CDR3 size: 12 residues. Germline CDR1 and CDR2: SGHTA and FQGNSA. Trimming removed 2 bases at V and 7 bases at J, with 8 bases between. CDR3 sequence (DNA): TGTGCCAGCAGCTTACCGGGTGGGACCCAGTACTTC. It yields the protein CASSLPGGTQYF.

This clone has more than one count but fewer than ten. J is TRBJ1-5 and V is TRBV4-1; 12 positions match TRBD1. Germline V CDR1 and CDR2: MGHRA, YSYEKL. CDR3 length equals 17 residues. With 4 bases clipped from V and 0 bases from J, the junction kept 4 bases outside the gene matches. CDR3 protein: CASSPGQGAYSNQPQHF. The CDR3 region has the DNA TGCGCCAGCAGCCCGGGACAGGGGGCCTATAGCAATCAGCCCCAGCATTTT.

This sequence joins TRBV18 and TRBJ2-1; TRBD2 agrees at 8 bases. This CDR3 is 15 amino acids long. The V gene's germline CDR1 is KGHSH and CDR2 LQKENI. V lost 3 bases and J lost 7; bases outside the gene matches: 8. Here the CDR3 reads CASSPGLELPNEQFF. The CDR3 DNA follows: TGTGCCAGCTCACCGGGACTAGAGTTACCTAATGAGCAGTTCTTC.

V is TRBV7-2 and J is TRBJ1-6; D may be TRBD1 (5 bases). V was clipped by 7 bases and J by 0 bases, with 10 bases between them. CDR3 length equals 15 residues. CDR1 and CDR2 from the germline V gene are SGHTA and FQGNSA. The CDR3 bases are TGTGCCAGCACGACAGCCAGCTCCTATAATTCACCCCTCCACTTT. Encoded protein: CASTTASSYNSPLHF.

In regard to this clone: The same CDR3 is also encoded by other DNA sequences in this sample. The V call is TRBV5-1, the J call TRBJ2-3, with 11 bases fitting TRBD2. CDR3 length: 17 amino acids. V gave up 0 bases and J gave up 0 bases; unmatched junction bases: 3. In germline, CDR1 is SGHRS, CDR2 YFSETQ. The CDR3 reads CASSLASGGTSTDTQYF. The CDR3 region has the DNA TGCGCCAGCAGCTTGGCTAGCGGGGGGACTAGCACAGATACGCAGTATTTT.

This chain uses TRBV7-2 with TRBJ2-7; TRBD2 agrees at 8 bases. J gave up 1 base and V 8 bases, and 7 bases lay outside the gene matches. The CDR3 extends over 14 amino acids. The germline V gene encodes CDR1 SGHTA and CDR2 FQGNSA. The CDR3 spells CASAGGRASYEQYF. The CDR3 DNA is TGTGCCAGCGCGGGAGGCCGGGCATCCTACGAGCAGTACTTC.

This chain uses TRBV6-2 or TRBV6-3 with TRBJ2-7, with TRBD2 matching 8 bases. This CDR3 is built from 18 residues. Germline CDR1 and CDR2: MNHEY and SVGEGT. V lost 0 bases and J lost 6; bases outside the gene matches: 16. The CDR3 region has the DNA TGTGCCAGCAGTTACTCGATCCGAGCGGGGGCCACTTTCGGCGAGCAGTACTTC. Translating gives CASSYSIRAGATFGEQYF.

This chain connects TRBV19 to TRBJ2-7; tentatively, D is TRBD2 (6 bases). The V gene's germline CDR1 is LNHDA and CDR2 SQIVND (reference sequence). There are 15 residues in the CDR3. Trimming pared 6 bases from V and 5 bases from J, leaving 20 bases between. The CDR3 bases are TGTGCCAGTAGGGAGGGAACGAGAGGGGTGGACGAGCAGTACTTC. The encoded protein is CASREGTRGVDEQYF.

J is TRBJ2-1 and V is TRBV27, with D tentatively TRBD1 (6 bases). Looked up from germline, CDR1 is MNHEY and CDR2 is SMNVEV (reference sequence). There are 16 residues in the CDR3. With 6 bases removed from V and 2 bases from J, the gap between germline ends came to 17 bases. The CDR3 reads CASRPERGLTYNEQFF. The CDR3 nucleotides are TGTGCCAGCAGGCCAGAGAGGGGGTTAACCTACAATGAGCAGTTCTTC.

The gene calls are TRBV7-9 and TRBJ2-3, with D perhaps matching TRBD1 (6 bases). Trimming cost V 4 bases and J 0 bases, with 8 bases left between them. CDR1 and CDR2 (germline): SEHNR, FQNEAQ (reference sequence). This CDR3 region has 14 residues. The CDR3 reads CASSSRGSTDTQYF. In nucleotides, the CDR3 is TGTGCCAGCAGCTCCAGGGGTAGCACAGATACGCAGTATTTT.

The chain recombines TRBV7-9 with TRBJ2-7; 7 bases align to TRBD1. CDR3 length equals 15 residues. V shed 8 bases and J 3 bases; nucleotides not matched to a gene: 13. CDR1 and CDR2 from the germline V gene are SEHNR and FQNEAQ (reference sequence). As DNA, the CDR3 is TGTGCCAGCTCCAACCCTGGGACAGCTTTCTACGAGCAGTACTTC. It is translated as CASSNPGTAFYEQYF.

V is TRBV19 and J is TRBJ2-6; weak D call: TRBD2 (7 bases). In germline, CDR1 is LNHDA, CDR2 SQIVND (reference sequence). The CDR3 spans 17 residues. Trimming took 3 bases from V and 0 from J, leaving 12 bases between them. CDR3 in DNA: TGTGCCAGTAGTATGGGGGGGCGGAGCTCTGGGGCCAACGTCCTGACTTTC. Protein product: CASSMGGRSSGANVLTF.

The chain couples TRBV7-2 to TRBJ2-7; maybe TRBD2 (5 bases). Germline CDR1 reads SGHTA; CDR2 reads FQGNSA. V lost 6 bases, J lost 2 bases, and 17 bases lay in between. CDR3 length equals 15 residues. CDR3 nucleotide sequence: TGTGCCAGCAGTCAAAGCGGAGCTCTGCCCTACGAGCAGTACTTC. Protein product: CASSQSGALPYEQYF.

The genes are TRBV6-6 and TRBJ2-3, with 8 positions matching TRBD1. This CDR3 has 15 amino acids. V lost 2 bases and J lost 2; bases outside the gene matches: 3. Germline assignment: CDR1 MNHNY and CDR2 SVGAGI (reference sequence). CDR3 sequence reads: CASSYGQGTTDTQYF. Here the CDR3 DNA reads TGTGCCAGCAGTTACGGACAGGGAACCACAGATACGCAGTATTTT.

The chain links TRBV9 to TRBJ2-3; D perhaps matches TRBD2 (5 bases). Germline CDR1 is SGDLS and CDR2 is YYNGEE. V shed 4 bases and J shed 4 bases, with 16 bases lying between them. The CDR3 extends over 15 amino acids. The CDR3 nucleotides read TGTGCCAGCAGCCCCGGGCTAGCAAGGCCAGATACGCAGTATTTT. Its protein product is CASSPGLARPDTQYF.